The 18 T cell receptor beta chains below were found in one sample sequenced in a study of blood T cell repertoires in COVID-19. Generated by immunoSEQ multiplex PCR, the TCRdb table keeps only in-frame clones and is missing some. The repertoire holds 53,000 or so clones, with 85% to 95% as singletons. The specimen was peripheral blood. All receptors derive from a human donor in a cohort sampled during active COVID-19.

For this clone: The same CDR3 also results from other DNA sequences found in this sample. V gene TRBV28 combines with J gene TRBJ2-3; a weak D match, TRBD2 (6 bases). Germline assignment: CDR1 MDHEN and CDR2 SYDVKM. This CDR3 comprises 15 residues. V lost 3 bases, J lost 0 bases, and 10 bases lay in between. The CDR3 DNA sequence: TGTGCCAGCAGTTTTGGGGGGACTAGCACAGATACGCAGTATTTT. Protein sequence: CASSFGGTSTDTQYF.

The chain combines TRBV19 with TRBJ2-3; 8 bases match TRBD2. CDR3 length equals 15 residues. Germline loops: CDR1 LNHDA, CDR2 SQIVND (reference sequence). After removal of 5 bases from V and 2 bases from J, the junction contained 6 bases not matched to a gene. CDR3 sequence (DNA): TGTGCCAGTAGTTCGGGAGGGGGGACCACAGATACGCAGTATTTT. This translates into CASSSGGGTTDTQYF.

V gene TRBV4-2 combines with J gene TRBJ2-5, with D possibly TRBD1 on 6 matching bases. Per germline, CDR1 LGHNA and CDR2 YNFKEQ. V lost 1 base and J 2 bases, leaving 17 bases between the germline ends. This CDR3 has 17 amino acids. DNA for the CDR3: TGTGCCAGCAGCCAAGGGAAACGGAGTAGGGGGCAAGAGACCCAGTACTTC. Its protein product is CASSQGKRSRGQETQYF.

The chain recombines TRBV5-1 with TRBJ2-3, with a weak D call TRBD1 (5 bases). The CDR3 runs to 14 residues. Germline V gene lookup returns CDR1 SGHRS and CDR2 YFSETQ. Trimming stripped 1 base from V and 1 base from J, with 7 bases between. CDR3 DNA sequence: TGCGCCAGCAGCTTGAGACAGCGCACAGATACGCAGTATTTT. This gives the protein CASSLRQRTDTQYF.

J is TRBJ2-5 and V is TRBV11-3, with 14 bases fitting TRBD2. The CDR3 is 16 amino acids. Germline CDR1 reads SGHNT; CDR2 reads YENEEA. V gave up 6 bases and J gave up 1 base; unmatched junction bases: 4. DNA of the CDR3: TGTGCCAGCAGTCCCGGACTAGCGGGGGGCCAAGAGACCCAGTACTTC. This sequence encodes CASSPGLAGGQETQYF.

This chain uses TRBV3-1 (or the pseudogene TRBV3-2) with TRBJ2-1; weak D call: TRBD2 (7 bases). Trimming shortened V by 7 bases and J by 15 bases, and 16 bases separated the two germline ends. The CDR3 runs to 11 residues. Germline V gene data show CDR1 as LGHDT and CDR2 as YNNKEL (reference sequence). The DNA of the CDR3 is TGTGCCAGCATCGGCGGGGGCCAAACGTTCTTC. This codes for CASIGGGQTFF.

The chain links TRBV7-9 to TRBJ1-4; no clear D gene. The V gene's germline CDR1 is SEHNR and CDR2 FQNEAQ (reference sequence). Trimming took 2 bases from V and 0 from J, leaving 13 bases between them. CDR3 size: 17 residues. The CDR3 spells CASSLSSRLATNEKLFF. The CDR3 nucleotides are TGTGCCAGCAGCTTATCCTCCAGGCTTGCAACTAATGAAAAACTGTTTTTT.

V and J are TRBV5-1 and TRBJ1-3, with D perhaps matching TRBD1 (6 bases). The CDR3 runs 14 residues. Trimming cost V 4 bases and J 1 base, with 9 bases left between them. Germline-derived CDR1 and CDR2 are SGHRS and YFSETQ. In DNA form, the CDR3 reads TGCGCCAGCAGCACGCAGGGGTCTGGAAACACCATATATTTT. This translates into CASSTQGSGNTIYF.

The V gene is TRBV5-1, the J gene TRBJ2-1, with 12 nucleotides matching TRBD2. Trimming at V came to 4 bases and at J to 0 bases, leaving 14 bases not matched to a gene. The germline CDR1 and CDR2 sequences are SGHRS and YFSETQ. The CDR3 totals 20 residues. The CDR3 spells CASSPDLLAGGDYSYNEQFF. CDR3 DNA sequence: TGCGCCAGCAGCCCAGACCTACTAGCGGGGGGCGATTACTCCTACAATGAGCAGTTCTTC.

The chain joins TRBV7-2 to TRBJ2-3; possibly TRBD1 for D (6 bases). The CDR3 is 14 residues long. Per germline, CDR1 SGHTA and CDR2 FQGNSA. V shed 5 bases and J shed 3 bases, with 12 bases lying between them. CDR3 nucleotide sequence: TGTGCCAGCAGCCCTGGGCAGGGGACAGATACGCAGTATTTT. Translating it yields CASSPGQGTDTQYF. The entire variable domain, with the rest obtained from reference TRBV7-2 and TRBJ2-3, is as follows: GAGVSQSPSNKVTEKGKDVELRCDPISGHTALYWYRQSLGQGLEFLIYFQGNSAPDKSGLPSDRFSAERTGGSVSTLTIQRTQQEDSAVYLCASSPGQGTDTQYFGPGTRLTVL.

The gene calls are TRBV19 and TRBJ2-5, with 8 bases identical to TRBD1. The CDR3 contains 14 residues. V was clipped by 5 bases and J by 3 bases; unmatched bases: 5. CDR1 and CDR2 (germline): LNHDA, SQIVND (reference sequence). CDR3 DNA: TGTGCCAGTAGTCCTCGGACAGGGAAAGAGACCCAGTACTTC. It translates to CASSPRTGKETQYF.

The chain couples TRBV11-3 to TRBJ2-2, with D perhaps matching TRBD2 (7 bases). The V end lost 7 bases, the J end lost 6 bases, and 18 bases lay between the germline ends. Germline CDR1 and CDR2: SGHNT and YENEEA. There are 15 residues in the CDR3. This CDR3 is CASTTGGRDAGELFF. The CDR3, as DNA: TGTGCCAGCACGACGGGGGGCCGGGACGCCGGGGAGCTGTTTTTT.

The rearrangement links TRBV4-1 to TRBJ2-5; tentative D call: TRBD2 (5 bases). The CDR3 totals 12 residues. V was clipped by 4 bases and J by 14 bases, with 17 bases between them. Per germline, CDR1 MGHRA and CDR2 YSYEKL. CDR3: CASSRGEGGVYF. As DNA, the CDR3 is TGCGCCAGCAGCCGAGGCGAAGGAGGAGTATACTTC.

This rearrangement joins TRBV12-3 or TRBV12-4 to TRBJ1-5; D remains unclear. This CDR3 is 13 amino acids long. V was trimmed by 4 bases and J by 5 bases, leaving 9 bases between them. The CDR3 is CASSWAVDQPQHF. DNA of the CDR3: TGTGCCAGCAGTTGGGCAGTCGATCAGCCCCAGCATTTT.

V is TRBV10-3 and J is TRBJ1-2, with TRBD1 identical over 7 bases. This CDR3 is 15 amino acids long. Germline trimming cut 3 bases from V and 0 bases from J; bases unmatched to any gene: 4. Per germline, CDR1 ENHRY and CDR2 SYGVKD. CDR3 in DNA: TGTGCCATCAGTGAAAACAGGGGAGCTAACTATGGCTACACCTTC. It encodes CAISENRGANYGYTF.

J is TRBJ2-7 and V is TRBV4-1, with 9 nucleotides matching TRBD1. The CDR3 consists of 16 residues. Trimming cost V 0 bases and J 6 bases; bases outside gene matches: 9. Germline CDR1 MGHRA, CDR2 YSYEKL. The DNA for the CDR3 is TGCGCCAGCAGCCAAGATCAGAGTGACAGGGGGTCCGAGCAGTACTTC. Its translation is CASSQDQSDRGSEQYF.

The chain carries TRBV4-2 and TRBJ1-5; no clear D gene. This CDR3 region has 16 residues. Germline CDR1 and CDR2: LGHNA and YNFKEQ. Trimming stripped 0 bases from V and 5 bases from J, with 14 bases between. CDR3 nucleotides: TGTGCCAGCAGCCAAGATAGGAACAGCATTTATCAGCCCCAGCATTTT. Its protein product is CASSQDRNSIYQPQHF.

The rearrangement uses TRBV28 and TRBJ2-2; D perhaps matches TRBD2 (6 bases). There are 17 residues in the CDR3. With 5 bases removed from V and 7 bases from J, the gap between germline ends came to 23 bases. Germline V gene lookup returns CDR1 MDHEN and CDR2 SYDVKM. CDR3 region: CASSPIQQPGLLGELFF. The CDR3 DNA is TGTGCCAGCAGTCCTATCCAGCAACCGGGACTCCTCGGGGAGCTGTTTTTT.